This TCR beta chain originates from a study of cytomegalovirus exposure and HLA in healthy donors. Broader study findings: Earlier analysis looked at TCR beta V segments, and most were productive about 87% or about 30% of the time. Judged likely to be a sequencing artifact was a cluster of highly shared sequence variants.

13 Jbeta primers and 60 Vbeta primers were used for the PCR. Original processing notes: Later reanalysis found around 84 million unique TCR beta chains, around 9.9 million of them shared. Generated by immunoSEQ multiplex PCR, the TCRdb table keeps only in-frame clones and is missing some. Clonal size and the V and J genes are those of that table, whereas D and trimming came from the DNA. The sample holds approximately 52,000 clones. Remarks on this clone: Its target is not known.

This clonotype was obtained from a man aged 45-65 years in good health and CMV-seropositive. Source material: PBMCs.

The CDR3 region is CASSPSIQGAVEKLFF. The CDR3 DNA reads as TGTGCCAGCTCACCGAGCATACAGGGGGCTGTTGAAAAACTGTTTTTT. The chain carries TRBV18 and TRBJ1-4, with TRBD1 identical over 9 bases. V lost 3 bases, J lost 7 bases, and 9 bases stayed unmatched. The CDR3 covers 16 residues. The germline V gene has CDR1 KGHSH and CDR2 LQKENI.